This T cell receptor beta chain was sequenced during a study of identical twins. Study-wide findings and caveats: With abundant cord blood beta clonotypes, insertions were fewer; memory repertoires showed no such pattern. The presence of invariant MAIT and iNKT cells could partly confound analyses of zero-insertion sequences.

Trimming took off 7 bases at V and 2 bases at J, with 15 bases between the two ends. The CDR3 extends over 14 amino acids. Germline CDR1 is SNHLY and CDR2 is FYNNEI. In its sample, this clonotype was seen many times. The antigen is not known. Addition of a universal primer site occurred through template switching, and cDNA carried unique molecular identifiers. TCRdb re-called the 5' RACE reads through MiXCR, storing one row per CDR3 protein. The sample yields about 160,000 distinct CDR3 sequences, 3.5% seen once. This chain links TRBV2 with TRBJ2-7; a possible D gene is TRBD2 (5 bases). Source material: memory T cells sorted from blood. This TCR was recovered from a man younger than 35 in good health. The CDR3 nucleotides are TGTGCCAGCATGAAGGGTAGCGTGCCCTACGAGCAGTACTTC. Amino acid sequence: CASMKGSVPYEQYF.